Detailed here is one T cell receptor (beta chain). What it binds is not known. The method was immunoSEQ multiplex PCR; TCRdb's version includes in-frame clones alone and lacks a portion of them. The profile shows about 50,000 clones, about 71% of them singletons. These data come from a study of a mutant IDH1 vaccine in newly diagnosed glioma. The germline V gene encodes CDR1 KGHSH and CDR2 LQKENI. The germline V and J ends were trimmed by 2 bases and 6 bases, with 9 bases remaining between them. This CDR3 is 13 amino acids long. Time point here: week 47, end of study. It was 300 ug of mutant IDH1 20-mer peptide that made up each vaccine dose, given with topical imiquimod.

The TCR sequence derives from a man aged 45 to 65 with glioma. This chain connects TRBV18 to TRBJ2-3, with a possible D match to TRBD1 (6 bases). The source material was PBMCs, sampled from a glioma patient whose treatment included an IDH1 peptide vaccine. Here the CDR3 reads CASSPSQGDTQYF. For the CDR3, the DNA is TGTGCCAGCTCACCAAGCCAGGGGGATACGCAGTATTTT. Full variable domain (remainder filled in from reference TRBV18 and TRBJ2-3): NAGVMQNPRHLVRRRGQEARLRCSPMKGHSHVYWYRQLPEEGLKFMVYLQKENIIDESGMPKERFSAEFPKEGPSILRIQQVVRGDSAAYFCASSPSQGDTQYFGPGTRLTVL.